The 18 T cell receptor beta chains below come from one sample, sequenced in a study of blood T cells in healthy people across ages. It was with a sample-barcoded 5' primer and a J-beta primer mix that a second PCR of roughly 6 to 11 cycles was run. MiXCR, applied by TCRdb to the 5' RACE reads, yields one record per CDR3 protein. The profile covers around 1,700,000 distinct CDR3 sequences, with 28% appearing a single time and over 7% taken by the ten largest. The sequenced sample consisted of blood. These receptors all stem from a woman aged 25 to 45 in good health.

This clonotype was picked up a small number of times. CDR3 in amino acids: CSAHPGGISYNEQFF. CDR3 nucleotides: TGCAGTGCCCACCCAGGGGGGATATCCTACAATGAGCAGTTCTTC. This rearrangement joins TRBV20-1 to TRBJ2-1, with D maybe TRBD1 (7 bases). Trimming left V 6 bases short and J 1 base short, with 16 bases between. The CDR3 extends over 15 amino acids. The V gene's germline CDR1 is DFQATT and CDR2 SNEGSKA (reference sequence).

The V and J genes are TRBV6-6 and TRBJ2-3; the D is unclear. Trimming stripped 5 bases from V and 0 bases from J, with 9 bases between. Germline assignment: CDR1 MNHNY and CDR2 SVGAGI (reference sequence). The CDR3 is 14 amino acids. CDR3 residues: CASSGATSTDTQYF. DNA for the CDR3: TGTGCCAGCAGTGGAGCTACCAGCACAGATACGCAGTATTTT.

Comments on this clonotype: At one end the junction does not follow the germline gene, possibly because of a read error. This chain links TRBV20-1 with TRBJ2-7; D is possibly TRBD1 (5 bases). Germline values: CDR1 DFQATT, CDR2 SNEGSKA (reference sequence). The CDR3 length is 13 residues. The CDR3 region has the DNA TGCAGTGCTCAAGACAGCATCAGCTACGGGCAGTACTTC. Its protein product is CSAQDSISYGQYF.

The chain recombines TRBV5-1 with TRBJ1-3; TRBD1 matches at 7 bases. V lost 4 bases to trimming and J lost 2 bases; unmatched junction nucleotides: 18. CDR1 and CDR2 (germline): SGHRS, YFSETQ. The CDR3 runs 19 residues. DNA for the CDR3: TGCGCCAGCAGCCGGTCCGGATTCACAGGGGCTGAAGCTGGAAACACCATATATTTT. This gives the protein CASSRSGFTGAEAGNTIYF. The whole variable domain, filled in from reference TRBV5-1 and TRBJ1-3, reads KAGVTQTPRYLIKTRGQQVTLSCSPISGHRSVSWYQQTPGQGLQFLFEYFSETQRNKGNFPGRFSGRQFSNSRSEMNVSTLELGDSALYLCASSRSGFTGAEAGNTIYFGEGSWLTVV.

Many counts were recorded for this clonotype. An end of the junction does not agree with germline; a read error may underlie this. The CDR3 loop is CASIERESAKNIQYF. CDR3 nucleotide sequence: TGTGCCAGCATTGAACGGGAGTCAGCCAAAAACATTCAGTACTTC. The gene calls are TRBV2 and TRBJ2-4, with a tentative D call TRBD2 (6 bases). The CDR3 contains 15 residues. Germline lookup yields CDR1 SNHLY and CDR2 FYNNEI.

This clonotype appeared a few times. This chain connects TRBV6-5 to TRBJ1-6; 7 bases align to TRBD1. CDR1 is MNHEY and CDR2 is SVGAGI in the germline V gene. This CDR3 contains 15 residues. V dropped 4 bases and J dropped 5; count of bases not matched to a gene: 5. The CDR3 is CASSFTGADNSPLHF. CDR3 nucleotides: TGTGCCAGCAGTTTCACAGGGGCCGATAATTCACCCCTCCACTTT.

The table lists this clonotype with a few counts. The chain has TRBV7-2 and TRBJ2-7; unclear D gene. With 4 bases removed from V and 3 bases from J, the gap between germline ends came to 13 bases. The CDR3 runs 14 residues. Looked up from germline, CDR1 is SGHTA and CDR2 is FQGNSA. As DNA, the CDR3 is TGTGCCAGCAGCTCCGCCGCTGCCCTCTACGAGCAGTACTTC. Protein: CASSSAAALYEQYF. The variable domain in full, with the rest retrieved from reference TRBV7-2 and TRBJ2-7, is GAGVSQSPSNKVTEKGKDVELRCDPISGHTALYWYRQSLGQGLEFLIYFQGNSAPDKSGLPSDRFSAERTGGSVSTLTIQRTQQEDSAVYLCASSSAAALYEQYFGPGTRLTVT.

A few counts support this clonotype. This chain uses TRBV29-1 with TRBJ2-5, with TRBD2 matching over 10 bases. There are 14 residues in the CDR3. Germline CDR1 SQVTM, CDR2 ANQGSEA. Trimming at V came to 4 bases and at J to 3 bases, leaving 5 bases not matched to a gene. This CDR3 reads CSVVAGGFEETQYF. The CDR3 bases are TGCAGCGTTGTAGCGGGAGGTTTTGAAGAGACCCAGTACTTC. The full variable domain, with the rest looked up from reference TRBV29-1 and TRBJ2-5, is SAVISQKPSRDICQRGTSLTIQCQVDSQVTMMFWYRQQPGQSLTLIATANQGSEATYESGFVIDKFPISRPNLTFSTLTVSNMSPEDSSIYLCSVVAGGFEETQYFGPGTRLLVL.

The chain has TRBV20-1 and TRBJ2-7; 7 bases align to TRBD1. With 5 bases clipped from V and 6 bases from J, the junction kept 13 bases outside the gene matches. Germline CDR1 is DFQATT and CDR2 is SNEGSKA (reference sequence). CDR3 size: 14 residues. DNA for the CDR3: TGCAGTGCTGCGAGGGACAGTGGATGTTTCGAGCAGTACTTC. As protein: CSAARDSGCFEQYF.

The V and J genes are TRBV9 and TRBJ2-3, with 10 positions matching TRBD2. Germline V gives CDR1 SGDLS, CDR2 YYNGEE. The CDR3 sequence is 18 residues long. J was trimmed by 2 bases and V by 2 bases; bases with no gene match: 11. This CDR3 reads CASSVGLAGVLITDTQYF. The CDR3 coding sequence is TGTGCCAGCAGCGTTGGTCTAGCGGGAGTTCTTATCACAGATACGCAGTATTTT.

The chain links TRBV7-2 to TRBJ1-4; D is uncertain. V shed 2 bases and J shed 7 bases, with 8 bases lying between them. The CDR3 contains 13 residues. CDR1 and CDR2 from the germline V gene are SGHTA and FQGNSA. In nucleotides, the CDR3 is TGTGCCAGCAGCTTACATGGCGGTGAAAAACTGTTTTTT. Encoded protein: CASSLHGGEKLFF.

This clonotype was seen ten or more times. CDR3 loop: CSPLGGASETQYF. The DNA for the CDR3 is TGCAGCCCACTGGGGGGGGCGTCGGAGACCCAGTACTTC. This chain uses TRBV20-1 with TRBJ2-5; possibly TRBD2 for D (7 bases). Germline CDR1 reads DFQATT; CDR2 reads SNEGSKA (reference sequence). The CDR3 has 13 residues.

This clonotype was found a few times. This chain uses TRBV21-1 with TRBJ2-1; the D call of TRBD2 is as the table states it, not checked on the DNA. TRBV21-1 constitutes a pseudogene. The CDR3 spans 15 residues. The DNA of the CDR3 is TGTGCCAGCAGCAAAGAGTTGGGGAGAATAAATGAGCAGTTCTTC. It specifies CASSKELGRINEQFF.

Only one count was recorded for this clonotype. This chain uses TRBV29-1 with TRBJ1-1; maybe TRBD1 (5 bases). Germline CDR1 reads SQVTM; CDR2 reads ANQGSEA. This CDR3 has 13 residues. The CDR3: CSGSGHLNTEAFF. The CDR3 DNA is TGCAGTGGATCCGGACACTTGAACACTGAAGCTTTCTTT.

The V call is TRBV2, the J call TRBJ1-2; no firm D call. Germline loops: CDR1 SNHLY, CDR2 FYNNEI. Trimming left V 6 bases short and J 4 bases short, with 21 bases between. This CDR3 region has 16 residues. This chain's CDR3 is CASSERRLGLLYGYTF. CDR3 sequence (DNA): TGTGCCAGCAGCGAGAGGAGACTCGGGTTACTCTATGGCTACACCTTC.

The sample holds many counts of this clonotype. CDR3 protein: CSAASQGNYGYTF. The CDR3 nucleotides are TGCAGTGCTGCCTCACAGGGGAACTATGGCTACACCTTC. This chain joins TRBV20-1 and TRBJ1-2, with 7 bases aligning to TRBD1. Germline values: CDR1 DFQATT, CDR2 SNEGSKA (reference sequence). Trimming cost V 5 bases and J 2 bases; bases outside gene matches: 5. This CDR3 is built from 13 residues.

The chain is built from TRBV12-3 or TRBV12-4 and TRBJ1-1; a possible D gene is TRBD1 (5 bases). The CDR3 runs to 13 residues. V was clipped by 5 bases and J by 4 bases, with 11 bases between them. CDR3 region: CASSQGVATEAFF. In DNA, the CDR3 is TGTGCCAGCAGTCAGGGAGTGGCCACTGAAGCTTTCTTT.

Turning to this clonotype: At one end, the junction sequence differs from germline, possibly due to a read error. V gene TRBV19 combines with J gene TRBJ2-2; D might be TRBD1 or TRBD2, each matching 5 bases. Germline V gives CDR1 LNHDA, CDR2 SQIVND (reference sequence). The CDR3 runs 15 residues. The CDR3 loop reads CASIPGQMPTGELFF. DNA of the CDR3: TGTGCCAGTATCCCGGGGCAGATGCCAACCGGGGAACTGTTTTTT.